The 30 T cell receptor beta chains listed next were all sequenced from one sample in a study of CD8 T cells in Susac syndrome. Random hexamers were used to reverse transcribe an amount of about 0.45 to 1 ug RNA. TCRdb processed the immunoSEQ multiplex PCR reads anew with MiXCR; each CDR3 protein has one entry. The table shows over 350,000 distinct CDR3 sequences, with 75% to 90% occurring only once. The source material was CD8+ T cells from PBMCs. All receptors come from a human donor with multiple sclerosis.

The V and J genes are TRBV2 and TRBJ1-6; D is uncertain. Germline V lookup: CDR1 SNHLY, CDR2 FYNNEI. V was trimmed by 6 bases and J by 0 bases, leaving 12 bases between them. The CDR3 runs 16 residues. CDR3 region: CASSAGPSSYNSPLHF. The CDR3 DNA reads TGTGCCAGCAGCGCCGGGCCCAGCTCCTATAATTCACCCCTCCACTTT.

The chain combines TRBV6-1 with TRBJ1-5; TRBD1 agrees at 7 bases. The CDR3 totals 14 residues. The germline V gene has CDR1 MNHNS and CDR2 SASEGT. J lost 3 bases, V lost 6 bases, and 5 bases had no gene match. For the CDR3, the DNA is TGTGCCAGCAGCACAGGACAGGTCAATCAGCCCCAGCATTTT. This sequence encodes CASSTGQVNQPQHF.

The chain couples TRBV28 to TRBJ1-1; 7 nucleotides align to TRBD1. After removal of 8 bases from V and 4 bases from J, the junction contained 7 bases not matched to a gene. Germline V CDR1 and CDR2: MDHEN, SYDVKM. The length of the CDR3 is 13 residues. The CDR3 nucleotides read TGTGCCAGCGGGTACAGGGGAGGCACTGAAGCTTTCTTT. It yields the protein CASGYRGGTEAFF.

This clonotype came up once. The chain carries TRBV7-7 and TRBJ2-2; a weak D match, TRBD1 (6 bases). The CDR3 has 15 residues. The V end was cut by 1 base, the J end by 4 bases, with 10 bases between. Germline CDR1 and CDR2: SSHAT and FNYEAQ (reference sequence). The CDR3 DNA reads as TGTGCCAGCAGCTTAGAGGGGGAGCCCACCGGGGAGCTGTTTTTT. Its translation: CASSLEGEPTGELFF.

V gene TRBV20-1 combines with J gene TRBJ2-7; TRBD2 agrees at 11 bases. The CDR3 has 15 amino acids. Losses at the gene ends were 0 bases for V and 6 bases for J; bases not matched to a gene: 7. Germline V gene lookup returns CDR1 DFQATT and CDR2 SNEGSKA (reference sequence). The CDR3 region has the DNA TGCAGTGCTAGAGATAAAAGACTAGCGGGAATCGAGCAGTACTTC. Its translation is CSARDKRLAGIEQYF.

The chain joins TRBV27 to TRBJ1-5, with D unresolved. V was trimmed by 4 bases and J by 0 bases, leaving 10 bases between them. This CDR3 spans 15 amino acids. Germline V gene data show CDR1 as MNHEY and CDR2 as SMNVEV (reference sequence). This chain's CDR3 is CASSSWADSNQPQHF. The CDR3 DNA sequence: TGTGCCAGCAGTTCTTGGGCAGATAGCAATCAGCCCCAGCATTTT.

This clonotype was recorded a few times. V and J are TRBV6-5 and TRBJ2-1; 10 bases map to TRBD2. The CDR3 runs to 15 residues. The germline V gene encodes CDR1 MNHEY and CDR2 SVGAGI. The V gene end was trimmed by 8 bases and the J gene end by 4 bases; junction bases not matched to a gene: 8. CDR3: CASATLAGAYNEQFF. CDR3 coding DNA: TGTGCCAGCGCTACCCTAGCGGGAGCGTACAATGAGCAGTTCTTC.

The chain couples TRBV20-1 to TRBJ1-1; 8 bases map to TRBD1. V lost 0 bases and J lost 4; bases outside the gene matches: 10. The CDR3 sequence is 16 residues long. Germline lookup yields CDR1 DFQATT and CDR2 SNEGSKA (reference sequence). For the CDR3, the DNA is TGCAGTGCTAGAGATAAATCCAGGGGGCCTGGCACTGAAGCTTTCTTT. Protein product: CSARDKSRGPGTEAFF.

The chain combines TRBV10-3 with TRBJ2-3; the match to TRBD2 covers 8 bases. Per germline, CDR1 ENHRY and CDR2 SYGVKD. The CDR3 is made up of 15 amino acids. The V and J ends lost 10 bases and 1 base, in that order; junction bases with no gene match: 10. The chain's CDR3 is CATGWWREGTDTQYF. The CDR3 DNA is TGTGCCACCGGGTGGTGGCGGGAGGGCACAGATACGCAGTATTTT.

The chain links TRBV6-1 to TRBJ2-5, with 8 bases matching TRBD1. With V trimmed by 5 bases and J by 1 base, 3 bases remained unmatched. In germline, CDR1 is MNHNS, CDR2 SASEGT. This CDR3 comprises 14 residues. CDR3 amino acids: CASSSDRGQETQYF. In nucleotides, the CDR3 is TGTGCCAGCAGTTCCGACAGGGGCCAAGAGACCCAGTACTTC.

The gene calls are TRBV30 and TRBJ2-7; 7 nucleotides agree with TRBD2. Trimming at V came to 0 bases and at J to 2 bases, leaving 4 bases not matched to a gene. This CDR3 is built from 14 residues. Germline V gene sequence: CDR1 GTSNPN, CDR2 SVGIG (reference sequence). In DNA, the CDR3 is TGTGCCTGGAGTGTAATAGCGGGCCCCTACGAGCAGTACTTC. Its protein is CAWSVIAGPYEQYF. The full variable domain, its missing parts supplied by reference TRBV30 and TRBJ2-7, is SQTIHQWPATLVQPVGSPLSLECTVEGTSNPNLYWYRQAAGRGLQLLFYSVGIGQISSEVPQNLSASRPQDRQFILSSKKLLLSDSGFYLCAWSVIAGPYEQYFGPGTRLTVT.

CDR3 amino acids: CASPGGSNPNEQFF. The CDR3 bases are TGTGCCAGCCCAGGCGGGAGTAATCCGAATGAGCAGTTCTTC. The V call is TRBV2, the J call TRBJ2-1; 7 positions match TRBD2. CDR1 and CDR2 (germline): SNHLY, FYNNEI. The junction had 11 bases not matched to a gene; V was cut back by 8 bases and J by 7 bases. The CDR3 contains 14 residues. The complete variable domain, with remaining parts taken from reference TRBV2 and TRBJ2-1, reads EPEVTQTPSHQVTQMGQEVILRCVPISNHLYFYWYRQILGQKVEFLVSFYNNEISEKSEIFDDQFSVERPDGSNFTLKIRSTKLEDSAMYFCASPGGSNPNEQFFGPGTRLTVL.

The chain employs TRBV4-1 and TRBJ2-7; a weak D match, TRBD1 (5 bases). The CDR3 has 16 amino acids. Germline assignment: CDR1 MGHRA and CDR2 YSYEKL. V lost 0 bases, J lost 2 bases, and 14 bases lay in between. CDR3 loop: CASSQDLARVTYEQYF. The CDR3 DNA reads as TGCGCCAGCAGCCAAGATCTGGCCAGGGTAACCTACGAGCAGTACTTC.

There are a few counts of this clonotype. The chain recombines TRBV5-1 with TRBJ2-5; 7 nucleotides align to TRBD1. Germline CDR1 reads SGHRS; CDR2 reads YFSETQ. The V and J ends lost 7 bases and 2 bases, in that order; junction bases with no gene match: 11. The CDR3 has 15 residues. In DNA, the CDR3 is TGCGCCAGCTCCCTGGGGACAGTCGCACAAGAGACCCAGTACTTC. Protein: CASSLGTVAQETQYF. The full variable domain, its missing parts supplied by reference TRBV5-1 and TRBJ2-5, is KAGVTQTPRYLIKTRGQQVTLSCSPISGHRSVSWYQQTPGQGLQFLFEYFSETQRNKGNFPGRFSGRQFSNSRSEMNVSTLELGDSALYLCASSLGTVAQETQYFGPGTRLLVL.

The V gene is TRBV7-9, the J gene TRBJ2-6; D perhaps matches TRBD2 (5 bases). The germline V gene encodes CDR1 SEHNR and CDR2 FQNEAQ (reference sequence). The CDR3 consists of 21 residues. V lost 5 bases to trimming and J lost 0 bases, with 26 bases between them. The CDR3 is CASSGEIGRESYSSGANVLTF. CDR3 DNA: TGTGCCAGCAGCGGGGAGATCGGACGGGAATCGTACAGCTCTGGGGCCAACGTCCTGACTTTC.

This clonotype was seen a few times. V gene TRBV20-1 combines with J gene TRBJ1-5, with 12 bases identical to TRBD1. The length of the CDR3 is 14 residues. J gave up 11 bases and V 6 bases, and 11 bases lay outside the gene matches. Germline CDR1 is DFQATT and CDR2 is SNEGSKA (reference sequence). The DNA for the CDR3 is TGCAGTGCGCTTGCCGGGACAGGGGGCCCAGCCCAGCATTTT. It is translated as CSALAGTGGPAQHF.

This chain uses TRBV29-1 with TRBJ2-7; TRBD2 matches 12 bases. This CDR3 is built from 15 residues. Germline CDR1 and CDR2: SQVTM and ANQGSEA. The ends lost 0 bases at V and 4 bases at J; junction bases unmatched: 4. Here the CDR3 DNA reads TGCAGCGTTGAAGATATGACTAGCGGGAGTTACGAGCAGTACTTC. Translating it yields CSVEDMTSGSYEQYF.

The rearrangement joins TRBV7-3 to TRBJ2-3; D is uncertain. V lost 5 bases to trimming and J lost 0 bases, with 12 bases between them. Germline CDR1 is SGHTA and CDR2 is FQGTGA. This CDR3 has 15 amino acids. CDR3 protein: CASSTDGLSTDTQYF. The CDR3 bases are TGTGCCAGCAGCACCGACGGGCTCAGCACAGATACGCAGTATTTT.

This clonotype has just one count. V gene TRBV1 combines with J gene TRBJ1-5; no check of the table's D call, TRBD1, against the DNA was made. TRBV1 is a pseudogene segment. The CDR3 spans 18 residues. CDR3 bases: TGCACCAGCAGCCAAGACAAGGGACAGGAGTATAGCAATCAGCCCCAGCATTTT. Its protein is CTSSQDKGQEYSNQPQHF.

This rearrangement joins TRBV11-2 to TRBJ2-3; 7 bases are shared with TRBD2. The CDR3 contains 17 residues. V dropped 5 bases and J dropped 4; count of bases not matched to a gene: 15. From germline, CDR1 is SGHAT and CDR2 FQNNGV. The CDR3 nucleotides are TGTGCCAGCAGCGGGGGGGAGCCCCTCAGTAAGGCAGATACGCAGTATTTT. This encodes CASSGGEPLSKADTQYF.

This rearrangement joins TRBV29-1 to TRBJ1-1, with unresolved D. Trimming removed 4 bases from V and 2 bases from J, with 8 bases in between. The germline gives CDR1 SQVTM, CDR2 ANQGSEA. This CDR3 has 12 amino acids. CDR3 DNA sequence: TGCAGCGTTGCCCCAGTTAACACTGAAGCTTTCTTT. Translating gives CSVAPVNTEAFF. Combining the CDR3 with reference TRBV29-1 and TRBJ1-1 gives the whole variable domain SAVISQKPSRDICQRGTSLTIQCQVDSQVTMMFWYRQQPGQSLTLIATANQGSEATYESGFVIDKFPISRPNLTFSTLTVSNMSPEDSSIYLCSVAPVNTEAFFGQGTRLTVV.

CDR3 in amino acids: CASSSTGSGANVLTF. The DNA for the CDR3 is TGTGCCAGCAGTTCGACAGGGTCCGGGGCCAACGTCCTGACTTTC. The chain uses TRBV27 and TRBJ2-6; TRBD1 matches at 7 bases. This CDR3 spans 15 amino acids. V lost 4 bases, J lost 4 bases, and 4 bases stayed unmatched. Germline assignment: CDR1 MNHEY and CDR2 SMNVEV (reference sequence).

This clonotype was picked up one time. The V call is TRBV7-6, the J call TRBJ2-3; TRBD2 matches 10 bases. With 5 bases clipped from V and 5 bases from J, the junction kept 10 bases outside the gene matches. Germline CDR1 SGHVS, CDR2 FNYEAQ. The CDR3 is 16 residues long. The CDR3 loop reads CASSTLEREGRDTQYF. CDR3 bases: TGTGCCAGCAGCACGCTGGAGCGGGAGGGCAGAGATACGCAGTATTTT.

The chain combines TRBV6-4 with TRBJ2-2, with 8 positions matching TRBD2. Germline assignment: CDR1 MRHNA and CDR2 SNTAGT. V shed 0 bases, J shed 9 bases, and the junction held 9 bases outside the gene matches. This CDR3 spans 16 amino acids. Here the CDR3 reads CASSDSNAGGRRELFF. CDR3 DNA: TGTGCCAGCAGTGACTCGAATGCGGGAGGTCGCCGGGAGCTGTTTTTT.

The rearrangement joins TRBV4-2 to TRBJ1-1, with a possible D match to TRBD1 (5 bases). The germline gives CDR1 LGHNA, CDR2 YNFKEQ. V lost 0 bases, J lost 0 bases, and 20 bases lay in between. The CDR3 has 19 residues. The DNA of the CDR3 is TGTGCCAGCAGCCAAGATCTCTCGCCCACGGGGCCATTGAACACTGAAGCTTTCTTT. It encodes CASSQDLSPTGPLNTEAFF.

This clonotype showed up just once. The V and J genes are TRBV5-1 and TRBJ1-1; 7 bases fit TRBD1. Per the germline V gene, CDR1 is SGHRS and CDR2 is YFSETQ. V gave up 3 bases and J gave up 4 bases; unmatched junction bases: 6. The CDR3 totals 14 residues. The CDR3 sequence: CASSSTGSGTEAFF. CDR3 DNA: TGCGCCAGCAGCTCGACAGGGTCTGGCACTGAAGCTTTCTTT. Full variable domain (remainder filled in from reference TRBV5-1 and TRBJ1-1): KAGVTQTPRYLIKTRGQQVTLSCSPISGHRSVSWYQQTPGQGLQFLFEYFSETQRNKGNFPGRFSGRQFSNSRSEMNVSTLELGDSALYLCASSSTGSGTEAFFGQGTRLTVV.

The chain joins TRBV14 to TRBJ1-2; D remains ambiguous. V shed 4 bases and J shed 4 bases, with 13 bases lying between them. Germline CDR1 and CDR2: SGHDN and FVKESK. The CDR3 is 14 residues long. The CDR3 DNA is TGTGCCAGCAGCCCACGACGGGCCCCCTATGGCTACACCTTC. Residues: CASSPRRAPYGYTF.

The V call is TRBV5-1, the J call TRBJ2-7, with a tentative D call TRBD1 (6 bases). CDR1 is SGHRS and CDR2 is YFSETQ in the germline V gene. The CDR3 is 14 residues long. V lost 4 bases to trimming and J lost 3 bases, with 14 bases between them. CDR3 protein: CASSPGEHIYEQYF. CDR3 bases: TGCGCCAGCAGCCCAGGGGAACACATCTACGAGCAGTACTTC.

This clonotype was observed a handful of times. The V and J genes are TRBV24-1 and TRBJ2-7, with D perhaps matching TRBD1 or TRBD2 (5 bases each). The CDR3 contains 18 residues. The germline V gene encodes CDR1 KGHDR and CDR2 SFDVKD. V lost 1 base and J 5 bases, leaving 23 bases between the germline ends. CDR3 in DNA: TGTGCCACCAGTGATTTACGGATCGAGGGCAGGGAGACCGACGAGCAGTACTTC. As protein: CATSDLRIEGRETDEQYF.

This clonotype occurred a few times. The gene calls are TRBV27 and TRBJ1-5; no firm D call. Trimming stripped 3 bases from V and 3 bases from J, with 6 bases between. Per the germline V gene, CDR1 is MNHEY and CDR2 is SMNVEV (reference sequence). The CDR3 is made up of 13 amino acids. The CDR3 protein is CASSLGANQPQHF. CDR3 coding DNA: TGTGCCAGCAGTTTGGGAGCCAATCAGCCCCAGCATTTT.